The T cell receptor (beta chain) described here comes from a study of T cells in narcolepsy. In the study overall: Patients with NT1 or NT2 and healthy control donors were enrolled. The study, taken as a whole, reports: Autoreactive HCRT-specific and TRIB2-specific clonotypes were marked in same-patient CSF-versus-blood CD4+ comparisons. Blood of same and different patients, but not healthy controls, reportedly held recurring autoreactive clonotypes.

Sequencing used immunoSEQ multiplex PCR; TCRdb keeps in-frame clones, though not all of them. The sample holds roughly 40,000 clones, over 75% seen once. The V gene lost 0 bases and the J gene lost 2 bases, with 17 bases spanning the gap. The germline CDR1 and CDR2 sequences are KGHSH and LQKENI. There are 18 residues in the CDR3. Notes on this clone: Its antigen is unknown.

Sequenced material: CD45RA- memory CD4+ T cells from PBMCs. V and J are TRBV18 and TRBJ1-5, with D possibly TRBD1 on 5 matching bases. This clonotype originated in a human donor with narcolepsy. CDR3 residues: CASSPPGRAGTGNQPQHF. CDR3 nucleotides: TGTGCCAGCTCACCACCGGGCAGGGCTGGCACGGGCAATCAGCCCCAGCATTTT.